This TCR beta chain was recovered during a study of Ad26.COV2.S vaccination and SARS-CoV-2 variants (dated by TCRdb to the early 2020s). Study-level background: Donors in the vaccine arm were drawn from COV1001, a phase I-IIa trial of Ad26.COV2.S in healthy adults that was multicentre, randomized, double-blind and placebo-controlled. Dosing of Ad26.COV2.S was intramuscular, at either 5x10^10 or 1x10^11 viral particles, delivered as one shot or as two shots spaced 56 days apart. The specificity and breadth of SARS-CoV-2-reactive T cell receptors after Ad26.COV2.S vaccination were assessed by TCRbeta repertoire sequencing. The TCR-sequenced set comprised approximately 32 samples: some 19 Ad26.COV2.S vaccine recipients, 5 placebo recipients and 8 SARS-CoV-2 convalescent individuals. Trial participants were randomized into five groups of five: low-dose or high-dose Ad26.COV2.S given once or twice, or placebo on both occasions. Investigators remained blinded to trial group allocation during experiments and outcome assessment.

Results the study describes overall, beyond this receptor: Non-spike TCR breadth was comparable between vaccine and placebo recipients, consistent with the vaccine containing only spike. According to the authors, total T cell responses may have been underestimated by the TCR breadth and depth analyses. The study was not powered to compare responses between vaccine doses or regimens. Compared with placebo recipients, Ad26.COV2.S recipients showed higher spike-specific TCR breadth (P = 0.0014). After vaccination, spike-specific CD8+ and CD4+ T cell responses were reported to show substantial breadth.

In the paper's terms, the treatment or condition label means: 15 to 20 received Ad26.COV2.S at low or high dose, single or two shots; roughly 5 received placebo; per-sample allocation not given. Repertoires of vaccine and placebo recipients were sequenced from samples collected on day 63 after the first injection. Between 29 July and 7 August 2020, Cohort 1b enrolled about 27 adults aged 18-55 years at one site in Boston, USA. Ad26.COV2.S was a replication-incompetent adenovirus type 26 vector expressing a prefusion-stabilized SARS-CoV-2 spike protein from the original Wuhan strain. The immunoSEQ Assay was the method used to sequence TCRbeta CDR3 regions. After extraction, genomic DNA underwent amplification by bias-controlled multiplex PCR, followed by high-throughput sequencing. The study's processing was this. To quantify the absolute abundance of each unique TCRbeta CDR3 region, sequences were collapsed and filtered. T cell fraction was estimated by normalizing TCRbeta template counts to usable DNA, which was measured by amplifying reference genes present in all nucleated cells. Repertoire TCRs were annotated as SARS-CoV-2-specific when V gene, CDR3 amino acid sequence and J gene were exactly matched to a known reactive TCR set. The reference SARS-CoV-2 TCR set was obtained from MIRA and was filtered for enrichment in COVID-19-positive ImmuneCODE repertoires, whereby public or cross-reactive TCRs were removed. Using the MIRA antigens, annotated TCRs were further analysed by specific ORF or by position within an ORF. Breadth was defined as the number of annotated unique rearrangements divided by the total number of unique productive rearrangements, and depth was defined as the summed frequency of the annotated unique rearrangements. Two-sided Wilcoxon rank-sum tests were used to compare TCR breadth between groups. TCRdb limited this immuneACCESS table to in-frame rearrangements with V and J called. A share of clones is missing; checked studies link under half to unresolved V genes, and the rest is unexplained. The V and J calls and the clone size are those of that table, but D and trimming were determined from the DNA. Across this sample there are roughly 460,000 clones, with 89% seen only once. Jointly, the top ten make up 1.7% of the sample.

Note on this clone: There is no known antigen for this receptor. No per-base quality is available; no much larger clone lies one base away.

The germline V gene (reference sequence) supplies CDR1 MNHEY and CDR2 SMNVEV. V and J lose 6 bases and 7 bases, and a span of 21 bases separates them. The CDR3 runs 15 amino acids, cysteine and phenylalanine included. Only CDR3 DNA remains: 45 bases, in frame from the first base. The chain is encoded by TRBV27 joined to TRBJ1-2; TRBD1 might be the D gene, on 6 matching bases. This sequence was found in a person aged 18-60 years who received the Ad26.COV2.S COVID-19 vaccine or a placebo. The sample here was peripheral blood, taken in a trial of Ad26.COV2.S vaccine versus placebo. The CDR3 protein: CASSLGGGAPGGYTF. The nucleotides read TGTGCCAGCAGCCTAGGGGGGGGCGCCCCGGGTGGCTACACCTTC.